The entry that follows covers one T cell receptor (beta chain) sequence. This record belongs to a study of siplizumab effects on memory and regulatory T cells. TCRdb keeps only in-frame clones here, not all; method: immunoSEQ multiplex PCR. The data contain some 97,000 clones, more than 85% of them singletons. The CDR3 runs 14 residues. V was trimmed by 3 bases and J by 1 base, leaving 9 bases between them. Germline V gives CDR1 LNHDA, CDR2 SQIVND (reference sequence). This chain connects TRBV19 to TRBJ2-5, with no clear D. The sequenced sample consisted of CD4+ T cells sorted from blood. The clonotype originates from a human donor in good health. Some clones in this sample may be carry-over from other donors' samples. This CDR3 reads CASSMFQTQETQYF. The CDR3 DNA is TGTGCCAGTAGTATGTTTCAGACCCAAGAGACCCAGTACTTC.